This T cell receptor (beta chain) emerged from a study of T cells in Graves' hyperthyroidism and ophthalmopathy. This clonotype came up a few times. Antigen unknown. Clinical symptoms, serum thyroxine, TRAb, thyroid ultrasound and orbital computed tomography informed diagnoses. Amplification yielded TCR beta CDR3 regions, with RNA transcripts as the source. Initially, a first-round RT-PCR of the TCR CDR3 employed the HTBI primer set. TCRdb independently ran MiXCR on the multiplex PCR reads; one entry per CDR3 protein. Counted here are hundreds of thousands of distinct CDR3 sequences, roughly 20% occurring once; the ten biggest clones make up around 60%. The ends were cut back, 7 bases at V and 4 bases at J, with 17 bases in the middle. CDR1 and CDR2 from the germline V gene are MNHEY and SMNVEV (reference sequence). CDR3 size: 14 residues. Study-wide results and caveats: Most clonotypes that expanded in the thyroid above 0.001 also showed up in blood. In simple terms, a model built on 13 V-J features told ophthalmopathy apart from stable hyperthyroidism. Model output signaled ophthalmopathy a median around 6.9 months ahead of onset.

This sequence joins TRBV27 and TRBJ2-7; D might be TRBD1 or TRBD2, each matching 5 bases. The origin of this receptor is a man younger than 40 with Graves' ophthalmopathy. Material: blood. For the CDR3, the DNA is TGTGCCAGCACCGCGGGCCTGGGACCTTACGAGCAGTACTTC. Protein product: CASTAGLGPYEQYF.